This T cell receptor (beta chain) is from a study of cytomegalovirus exposure and HLA in healthy donors. Study-level results: Many donors shared some public TCRs, even though most TCR sequences were rare. Most CMV-associated TCR beta chains appeared HLA-restricted in a later analysis.

Researchers ran the PCR with 60 Vbeta and 13 Jbeta primers. Profiling relied on immunoSEQ multiplex PCR, and the TCRdb table lists in-frame clones only, not all of them. The sample yields about 180,000 clones, 65% to 85% seen once. V gave up 0 bases and J gave up 1 base, with 8 bases separating them. The CDR3 runs 15 residues. Looked up from germline, CDR1 is MRHNA and CDR2 is SNTAGT. A word on this clone: Antigen specificity is unknown.

The clonotype comes from a girl aged 5-17 years in good health and CMV-seropositive. The gene calls are TRBV6-4 and TRBJ2-3; a possible D gene is TRBD2 (6 bases). Sequencing was carried out using PBMCs. CDR3 DNA sequence: TGTGCCAGCAGTGACTCGGTAGCGGGCACAGATACGCAGTATTTT. This codes for CASSDSVAGTDTQYF.